This T cell receptor (beta chain) stems from a study of T cells in Graves' hyperthyroidism and ophthalmopathy (dated 2019 in TCRdb). The study in broad terms: Peripheral blood was collected at initial diagnosis, before any treatment. TCR V-J signatures able to tell the groups apart were searched for in a discovery cohort of 100 patients, of whom over 40 had Graves' ophthalmopathy and about 60 had stable Graves' hyperthyroidism. An independent validation cohort of under 20 hyperthyroidism patients and some 15 patients who later progressed to ophthalmopathy tested prospective prediction of ophthalmopathy. The 90 or so discovery patients were randomly split 7:3 into training and test sets. The study also compared thyroid tissue and blood T-cell repertoires from several Graves' hyperthyroidism patients. After blood sampling, hyperthyroidism patients were treated with methimazole at a starting dose of 30 mg daily, and ophthalmopathy patients were treated with high-dose intravenous methylprednisolone. According to the paper, TCR Vbeta CDR3 sequencing was carried out on some 140 peripheral blood samples, which came from 40 to 45 ophthalmopathy, 70 to 80 hyperthyroidism and about 17 progressor patients. What the authors observed across the whole study: In validation, progression to ophthalmopathy was predicted by the model with 55% to 71% sensitivity and 72.22% specificity, a median of about 6.4 months before onset. Sample size was not statistically predetermined, and blinding of investigators to group allocation was not performed. In cross-validation, a model built on a 13 V-J signature told ophthalmopathy apart from stable hyperthyroidism with approximately 90% sensitivity and around 83% specificity, and in testing the same model reached 80%/75%. Blood samples also contained most of the expanded thyroid clonotypes (frequency above 0.001), which suggests that blood repertoires may reflect thyroid immune responses.

This clonotype was detected ten times or more. No antigen is known for it. No base qualities exist here, and no much larger clone lies one base off it. The TCR beta CDR3 regions were amplified from RNA transcripts. The first round of RT-PCR for the TCR CDR3 was performed with the HTBI primer set and the Qiagen OneStep RT-PCR kit. A second multiplex PCR round built the libraries, followed by size selection and purification. Sequencing of the libraries was done on an Illumina HiSeq2000 using paired-end 100 bp reads. As for the authors' bioinformatics: Raw data were processed with SOAPnuke, discarding reads with adapters, uncalled bases, mean Phred below 15, or no exact constant-primer or identifier match. High-quality paired reads were merged with COPE v1.2.5, and unique nucleotide sequences were defined as clonotypes. Clonotypes were aligned to IMGT TRBV, TRBD and TRBJ reference segments using MiTCR v1.1. Analysis was restricted to V-J combinations with a frequency above 0.0001, which covered 99.2% of repertoires. A TCS score was defined as the ratio between F50 (clonal expansion) and ExV (chaos), using BLOSUM62-based TCRdist between CDR3 peptides within each V-J. Welch's t-statistics and random forest reduced roughly 500 V-J features to about 12, which were used in a naive Bayes classifier (R e1071). TCRdb trimmed the raw reads at Q25, called clones with MiXCR and kept productive beta chains. Rows merge per CDR3 protein into single entries with the most common DNA and genes. TCRdb, not the authors, supplied the V and J calls. This sample holds 300,000 to 450,000 distinct CDR3 sequences; roughly 12% were observed only once. The ten top clones hold roughly 20% of the sample.

Reading the germline V gene (reference sequence) gives CDR1 DFQATT and CDR2 SNEGSKA. The CDR3 sequence holds 14 residues, the cysteine and phenylalanine included. Only the CDR3 DNA is retained, 42 bases long and in frame from the first base. Germline trimming: 5 bases from V, 6 bases from J; junction bases outside gene matches: 9. The hyperthyroidism patients were between 18 and 65 years old and newly diagnosed, with a disease duration of less than 2 months. Any patient with an uncontrolled infection, another autoimmune disease, pregnancy or lactation was excluded. Diagnoses were established on the basis of clinical symptoms, serum thyroxine and TRAb, thyroid ultrasound, and orbital computed tomography. For progressor patients, blood was drawn at the first diagnosis of hyperthyroidism, before any ophthalmopathy symptoms had appeared. PBMCs were separated from roughly 9.6 ml of fresh peripheral blood using Ficoll-Paque density gradient centrifugation. Progressor patients were initially diagnosed with Graves' hyperthyroidism and developed ophthalmopathy during follow-up. Trizol reagent was used to extract total RNA, and RNA quality was then checked on an Agilent 2100 Bioanalyzer.

Here the chain combines TRBV20-1 and TRBJ2-3; TRBD1 aligns with 9 central bases. The receptor's source is a man younger than 45 with Graves' hyperthyroidism that later progressed to Graves' ophthalmopathy. The specimen sequenced was blood. The encoded CDR3 is CSAGIQGASDTQYF. The DNA reads TGCAGTGCTGGCATACAGGGGGCATCGGATACGCAGTATTTT.